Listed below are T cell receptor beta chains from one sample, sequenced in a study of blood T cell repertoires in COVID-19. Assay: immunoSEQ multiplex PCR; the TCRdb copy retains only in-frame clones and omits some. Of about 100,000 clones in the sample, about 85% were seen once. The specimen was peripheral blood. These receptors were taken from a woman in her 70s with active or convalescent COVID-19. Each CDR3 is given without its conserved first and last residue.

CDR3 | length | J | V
ATLEGGPYNEQF | 12 | TRBJ2-1 | TRBV28
AWSSGRVDNQPQH | 13 | TRBJ1-5 | TRBV30
ATSDPDRAHYGYT | 13 | TRBJ1-2 | TRBV24-1
ASQKDTTNSPLH | 12 | TRBJ1-6 | TRBV19
ASSHGYTGELF | 11 | TRBJ2-2 | TRBV14
AWSTGGNSPLH | 11 | TRBJ1-6 | TRBV30
ASSSTAGDNEQF | 12 | TRBJ2-1 | TRBV5-4
AISERGHSQETQY | 13 | TRBJ2-5 | TRBV10-3
ASSVDRNQPQH | 11 | TRBJ1-5 | TRBV9
ASSPGLAGTSYEQY | 14 | TRBJ2-7 | TRBV3-1/TRBV3-2
ASSLVTGGGTEAF | 13 | TRBJ1-1 | TRBV7-2
ASSVGILGSEQF | 12 | TRBJ2-1 | TRBV9
ASSEGGTAGNQPQH | 14 | TRBJ1-5 | TRBV6-1
ASSQDSGDLNTEAF | 14 | TRBJ1-1 | TRBV3-1/TRBV3-2
ASSIPGQGNSPLH | 13 | TRBJ1-6 | TRBV7-2
ASSPPLFQETQY | 12 | TRBJ2-5 | TRBV18
ASSQGNIGETQY | 12 | TRBJ2-5 | TRBV4-3
ASSYRGSNTEAF | 12 | TRBJ1-1 | TRBV6-2/TRBV6-3
ASSTGLGLAGVTGELF | 16 | TRBJ2-2 | TRBV28
ASSIGSTGANTEAF | 14 | TRBJ1-1 | TRBV19
ASSFRTGGDTQY | 12 | TRBJ2-3 | TRBV7-8
ASTLAGAVETQY | 12 | TRBJ2-5 | TRBV10-2
ASSQELRGNDYT | 12 | TRBJ1-2 | TRBV4-3
ASSLQGLLNTIY | 12 | TRBJ1-3 | TRBV28
ASSPTTGTYEQY | 12 | TRBJ2-7 | TRBV18
ATSARTLTGAGELF | 14 | TRBJ2-2 | TRBV24-1
AISDPGLGQETQY | 13 | TRBJ2-5 | TRBV10-3
ATSRAPREGGYGYT | 14 | TRBJ1-2 | TRBV15
ASSSRTGVNTEAF | 13 | TRBJ1-1 | TRBV7-6
ASLTGKNTEAF | 11 | TRBJ1-1 | TRBV2
ASSVSGASHYEQY | 13 | TRBJ2-7 | TRBV10-1
ASTPDRAGTEAF | 12 | TRBJ1-1 | TRBV6-5
ASSLGQGGYEQY | 12 | TRBJ2-7 | TRBV7-2
ASSLEGESTGELF | 13 | TRBJ2-2 | TRBV5-1
ASSRRLAGGPGTGELF | 16 | TRBJ2-2 | TRBV19
ASSHGTGEETQY | 12 | TRBJ2-5 | TRBV4-1
ASSTQGSPTNTGELF | 15 | TRBJ2-2 | TRBV7-9
ASSAQPLATNEKLF | 14 | TRBJ1-4 | TRBV9
ASSFGDRQQETQY | 13 | TRBJ2-5 | TRBV5-1
ASSVVGLAGEKSSYNEQF | 18 | TRBJ2-1 | TRBV9
ASTEGQVITEAF | 12 | TRBJ1-1 | TRBV2
ASSQIDRRTDTQY | 13 | TRBJ2-3 | TRBV5-1
ASSPTKRGAPSSRF | 14 | TRBJ2-1 | TRBV3-1/TRBV3-2
ASSAQGISLKMFQY | 14 | TRBJ2-5 | TRBV7-9
ASSLEPNSPLH | 11 | TRBJ1-6 | TRBV5-1
ASSSRLAEYYEQY | 13 | TRBJ2-7 | TRBV19
ASSSAGSNQPQH | 12 | TRBJ1-5 | TRBV5-4
ASSSPREPAEAF | 12 | TRBJ1-1 | TRBV7-9
ASSQGTSGIGAADTQY | 16 | TRBJ2-3 | TRBV4-3
ASSLRVIQGTYEQY | 14 | TRBJ2-7 | TRBV28
ATSEPRQGTDTQY | 13 | TRBJ2-3 | TRBV24-1
ASSLTGSSGNTIY | 13 | TRBJ1-3 | TRBV7-2
ASSSGVDRSYGYT | 13 | TRBJ1-2 | TRBV6-5
ASSRGDRGRANEQF | 14 | TRBJ2-1 | TRBV19